This record looks at one TCR beta chain sequence and its context. In the study's own analysis: How many nucleated cells were present was estimated from reference gene primer amplification. Method: immunoSEQ multiplex PCR; TCRdb's copy keeps in-frame clones and lacks some. V and J calls and clone size are those listed in that table; D and trimming were worked out from the DNA. The repertoire holds about 25,000 clones, with about 89% as singletons. This entry is derived from a study of blood T cell repertoires in COVID-19. The V and J ends lost 4 bases and 0 bases respectively, with 10 bases between them. CDR1 LNHDA and CDR2 SQIVND come from the germline V gene (reference sequence). This CDR3 is 16 amino acids long.

V usage is TRBV19 and J usage is TRBJ2-6; a possible D gene is TRBD2 (5 bases). This sequence was found in a man over 45 with active COVID-19. Sequenced material: peripheral blood. The CDR3 sequence: CASSRTGHSGANVLTF. CDR3 nucleotides: TGTGCCAGTAGTAGGACTGGCCACTCTGGGGCCAACGTCCTGACTTTC. Full variable domain (rest looked up from reference TRBV19 and TRBJ2-6): DGGITQSPKYLFRKEGQNVTLSCEQNLNHDAMYWYRQDPGQGLRLIYYSQIVNDFQKGDIAEGYSVSREKKESFPLTVTSAQKNPTAFYLCASSRTGHSGANVLTFGAGSRLTVL.